These 4 T cell receptor beta chains were sequenced from one sample in a study of blood T cell repertoires in COVID-19. Produced via immunoSEQ multiplex PCR; TCRdb's table is partial and in-frame only. The sample contains around 340,000 clones, around nine tenths of which appear only once. Sequenced sample: PBMCs or T cells enriched from blood (not recorded which). These receptors were obtained from a woman in her 30s who had been exposed to COVID-19.

This clone has just a few counts. This chain links TRBV2 with TRBJ1-1; no clear D gene. Deletions cut 3 bases from V and 6 bases from J, with 14 bases between. The CDR3 covers 14 residues. CDR1 is SNHLY and CDR2 is FYNNEI in the germline V gene. CDR3 loop: CASSEDRGGAEAFF. CDR3 DNA sequence: TGTGCCAGCAGTGAGGACCGGGGAGGCGCTGAAGCTTTCTTT.

The count of this clone is one. The chain couples TRBV3-1 (or the pseudogene TRBV3-2) to TRBJ2-1; TRBD1 aligns across 8 bases. CDR3 length equals 16 residues. Trimming cost V 0 bases and J 9 bases; bases outside gene matches: 10. Per the germline V gene, CDR1 is LGHDT and CDR2 is YNNKEL (reference sequence). The CDR3 coding sequence is TGTGCCAGCAGCCAAGACGTTTTATCAGGGGGCACTGAGCAGTTCTTC. As protein: CASSQDVLSGGTEQFF.

The chain has TRBV12-2 and TRBJ1-4; the table's D gene call, TRBD1, was not cross checked with the DNA. TRBV12-2 is given as a pseudogene. This CDR3 comprises 16 residues. Here the CDR3 reads CASRLPTGEINEKLFF. The CDR3 DNA reads as TGTGCAAGTCGCTTACCTACAGGGGAGATTAATGAAAAACTGTTTTTT.

The chain has TRBV19 and TRBJ2-7; the match to TRBD1 covers 8 bases. Germline V gives CDR1 LNHDA, CDR2 SQIVND (reference sequence). Unmatched junction bases numbered 7, after V lost 6 bases and J lost 3 bases. The CDR3 runs to 14 residues. CDR3 DNA sequence: TGTGCCAGTAGCCAGACAGGGGAAGGCTACGAGCAGTACTTC. It specifies CASSQTGEGYEQYF. Looking up the rest from reference TRBV19 and TRBJ2-7 gives the full variable domain: DGGITQSPKYLFRKEGQNVTLSCEQNLNHDAMYWYRQDPGQGLRLIYYSQIVNDFQKGDIAEGYSVSREKKESFPLTVTSAQKNPTAFYLCASSQTGEGYEQYFGPGTRLTVT.